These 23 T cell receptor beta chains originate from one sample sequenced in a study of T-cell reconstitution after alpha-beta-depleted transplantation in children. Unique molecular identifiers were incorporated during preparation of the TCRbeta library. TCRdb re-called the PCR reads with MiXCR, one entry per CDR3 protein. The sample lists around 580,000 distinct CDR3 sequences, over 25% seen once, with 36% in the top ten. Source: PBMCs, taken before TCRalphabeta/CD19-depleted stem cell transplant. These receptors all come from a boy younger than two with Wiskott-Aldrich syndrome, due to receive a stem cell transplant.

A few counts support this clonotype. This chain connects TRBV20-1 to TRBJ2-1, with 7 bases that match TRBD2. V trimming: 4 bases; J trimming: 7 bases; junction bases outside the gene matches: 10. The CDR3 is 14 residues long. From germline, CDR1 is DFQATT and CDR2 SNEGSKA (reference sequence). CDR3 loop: CSATSLREYNEQFF. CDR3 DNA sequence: TGCAGTGCTACCTCTCTGCGGGAGTATAATGAGCAGTTCTTC.

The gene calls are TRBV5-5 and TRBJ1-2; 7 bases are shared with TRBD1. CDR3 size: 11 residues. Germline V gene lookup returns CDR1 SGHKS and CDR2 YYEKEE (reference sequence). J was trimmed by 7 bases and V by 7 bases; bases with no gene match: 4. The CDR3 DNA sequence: TGTGCCAGCCACAGGGGCTCTGGCTACACCTTC. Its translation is CASHRGSGYTF.

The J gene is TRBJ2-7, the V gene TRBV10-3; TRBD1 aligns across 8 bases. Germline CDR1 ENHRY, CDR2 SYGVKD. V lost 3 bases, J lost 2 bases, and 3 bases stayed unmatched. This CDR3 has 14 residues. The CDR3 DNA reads TGTGCCATCAGTGATGTGGACAGGGCCTACGAGCAGTACTTC. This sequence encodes CAISDVDRAYEQYF.

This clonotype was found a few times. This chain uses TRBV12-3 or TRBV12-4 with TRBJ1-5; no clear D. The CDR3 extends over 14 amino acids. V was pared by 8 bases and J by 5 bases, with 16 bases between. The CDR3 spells CASHSGGGDQPQHF. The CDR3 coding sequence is TGTGCCAGCCATAGCGGTGGCGGAGATCAGCCCCAGCATTTT.

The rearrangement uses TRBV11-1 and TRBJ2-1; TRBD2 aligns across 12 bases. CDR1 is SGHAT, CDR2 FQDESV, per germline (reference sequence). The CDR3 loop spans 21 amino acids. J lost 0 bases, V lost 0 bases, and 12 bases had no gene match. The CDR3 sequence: CASSLALGLAGSAGSYNEQFF. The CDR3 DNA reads TGTGCCAGCAGCTTAGCATTGGGACTAGCGGGCTCCGCCGGCTCCTACAATGAGCAGTTCTTC. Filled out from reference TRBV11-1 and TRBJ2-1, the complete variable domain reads EAEVAQSPRYKITEKSQAVAFWCDPISGHATLYWYRQILGQGPELLVQFQDESVVDDSQLPKDRFSAERLKGVDSTLKIQPAELGDSAMYLCASSLALGLAGSAGSYNEQFFGPGTRLTVL.

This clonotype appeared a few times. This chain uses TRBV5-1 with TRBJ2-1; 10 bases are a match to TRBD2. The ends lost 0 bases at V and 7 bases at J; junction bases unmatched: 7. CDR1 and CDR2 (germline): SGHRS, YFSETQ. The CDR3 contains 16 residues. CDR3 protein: CASSLVPSGSGNEQFF. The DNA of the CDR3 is TGCGCCAGCAGCTTGGTCCCTAGCGGGAGCGGGAATGAGCAGTTCTTC. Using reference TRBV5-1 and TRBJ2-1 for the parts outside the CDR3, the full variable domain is KAGVTQTPRYLIKTRGQQVTLSCSPISGHRSVSWYQQTPGQGLQFLFEYFSETQRNKGNFPGRFSGRQFSNSRSEMNVSTLELGDSALYLCASSLVPSGSGNEQFFGPGTRLTVL.

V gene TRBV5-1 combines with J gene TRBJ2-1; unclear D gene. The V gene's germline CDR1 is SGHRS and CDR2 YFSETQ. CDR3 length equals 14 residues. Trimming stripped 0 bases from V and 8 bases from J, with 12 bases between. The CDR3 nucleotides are TGCGCCAGCAGCTTGGCTGGTGGGTCGCATGAGCAGTTCTTC. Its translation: CASSLAGGSHEQFF.

CDR3 loop: CASSPFSDRGSNEKLFF. The CDR3 DNA is TGTGCCAGCTCACCGTTCAGCGACAGGGGGAGTAATGAAAAACTGTTTTTT. The chain links TRBV18 to TRBJ1-4; TRBD1 matches at 9 bases. The CDR3 length is 17 residues. The junction had 9 bases not matched to a gene; V was cut back by 3 bases and J by 4 bases. Looked up from germline, CDR1 is KGHSH and CDR2 is LQKENI.

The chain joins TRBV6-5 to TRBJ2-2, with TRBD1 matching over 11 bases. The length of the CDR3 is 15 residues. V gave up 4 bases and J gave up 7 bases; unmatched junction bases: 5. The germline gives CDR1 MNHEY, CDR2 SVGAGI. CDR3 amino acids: CASSSGTGGVGELFF. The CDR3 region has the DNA TGTGCCAGCAGTTCCGGGACAGGGGGTGTCGGGGAGCTGTTTTTT.

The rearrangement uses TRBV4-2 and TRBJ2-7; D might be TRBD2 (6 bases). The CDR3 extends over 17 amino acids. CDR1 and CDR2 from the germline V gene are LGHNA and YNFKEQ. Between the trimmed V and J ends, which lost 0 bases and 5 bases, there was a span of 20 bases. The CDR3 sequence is CASSQENLAGWTDEQYF. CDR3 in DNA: TGTGCCAGCAGCCAAGAGAATCTGGCGGGGTGGACGGACGAGCAGTACTTC.

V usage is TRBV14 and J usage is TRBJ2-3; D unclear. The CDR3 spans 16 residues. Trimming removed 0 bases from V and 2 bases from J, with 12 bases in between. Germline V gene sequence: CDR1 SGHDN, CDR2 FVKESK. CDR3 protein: CASSQEPWRITDTQYF. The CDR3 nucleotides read TGTGCCAGCAGCCAAGAGCCCTGGAGAATCACAGATACGCAGTATTTT.

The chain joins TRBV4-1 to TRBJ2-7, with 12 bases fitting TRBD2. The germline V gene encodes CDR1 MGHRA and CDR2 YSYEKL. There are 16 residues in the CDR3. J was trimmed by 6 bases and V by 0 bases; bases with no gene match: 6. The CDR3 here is CASSQDRTSGTTEQYF. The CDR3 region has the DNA TGCGCCAGCAGCCAAGACCGGACTAGCGGGACTACCGAGCAGTACTTC.

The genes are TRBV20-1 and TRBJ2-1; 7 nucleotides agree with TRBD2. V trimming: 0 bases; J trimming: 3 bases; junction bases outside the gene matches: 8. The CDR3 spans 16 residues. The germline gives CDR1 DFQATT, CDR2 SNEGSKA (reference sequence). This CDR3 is CSARDGEGLNYNEQFF. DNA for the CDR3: TGCAGTGCTAGAGATGGGGAGGGCCTCAACTACAATGAGCAGTTCTTC.

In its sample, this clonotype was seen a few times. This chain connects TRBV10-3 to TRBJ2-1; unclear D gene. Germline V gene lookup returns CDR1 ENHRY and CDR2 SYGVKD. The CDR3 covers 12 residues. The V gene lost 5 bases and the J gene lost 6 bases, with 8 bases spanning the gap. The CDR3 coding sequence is TGTGCCATCAGTCTGACGGCCAATGAGCAGTTCTTC. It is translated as CAISLTANEQFF.

The CDR3 loop is CASSQEGVEYEKLFF. In DNA form, the CDR3 reads TGCGCCAGCAGCCAAGAGGGAGTCGAGTATGAAAAACTGTTTTTT. The chain links TRBV4-1 to TRBJ1-4; D not certain. The CDR3 spans 15 residues. Germline V gene data show CDR1 as MGHRA and CDR2 as YSYEKL. Trimming took 0 bases from V and 6 from J, leaving 11 bases between them.

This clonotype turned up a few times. Written as DNA, the CDR3 is TGCAGTGCTAGAGACAGGGGAGGAACCTACGAGCAGTACTTC. Protein product: CSARDRGGTYEQYF. The rearrangement uses TRBV20-1 and TRBJ2-7; either TRBD1 or TRBD2 may supply D (6 bases each). Germline V gene lookup returns CDR1 DFQATT and CDR2 SNEGSKA (reference sequence). The V end lost 0 bases, the J end lost 2 bases, and 11 bases lay between the germline ends. This CDR3 has 14 residues.

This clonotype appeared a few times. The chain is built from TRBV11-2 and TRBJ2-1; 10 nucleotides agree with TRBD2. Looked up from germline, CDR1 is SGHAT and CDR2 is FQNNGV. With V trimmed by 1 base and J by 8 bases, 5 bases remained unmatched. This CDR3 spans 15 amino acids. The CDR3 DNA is TGTGCCAGCAGCTTAGCCCTAGCGGGAGCACATGAGCAGTTCTTC. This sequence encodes CASSLALAGAHEQFF.

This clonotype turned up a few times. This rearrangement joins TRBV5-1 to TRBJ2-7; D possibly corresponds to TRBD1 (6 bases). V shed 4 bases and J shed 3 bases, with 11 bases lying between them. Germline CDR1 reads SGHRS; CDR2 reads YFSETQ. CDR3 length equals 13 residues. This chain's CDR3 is CASSGDNLYEQYF. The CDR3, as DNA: TGCGCCAGCAGCGGGGACAATCTCTACGAGCAGTACTTC.

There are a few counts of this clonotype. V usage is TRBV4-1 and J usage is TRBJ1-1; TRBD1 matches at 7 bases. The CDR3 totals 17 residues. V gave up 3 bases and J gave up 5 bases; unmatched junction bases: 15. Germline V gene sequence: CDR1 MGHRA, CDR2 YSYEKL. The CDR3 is CASSQNGKGAMSTEAFF. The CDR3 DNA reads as TGCGCCAGCAGCCAGAACGGCAAGGGGGCGATGAGTACTGAAGCTTTCTTT.

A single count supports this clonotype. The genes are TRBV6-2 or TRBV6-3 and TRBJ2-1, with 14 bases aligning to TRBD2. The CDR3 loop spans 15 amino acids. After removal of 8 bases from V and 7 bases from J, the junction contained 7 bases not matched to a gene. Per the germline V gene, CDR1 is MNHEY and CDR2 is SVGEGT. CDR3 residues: CASAGTSGSPNEQFF. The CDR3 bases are TGTGCCAGCGCCGGGACTAGCGGGAGCCCGAATGAGCAGTTCTTC.

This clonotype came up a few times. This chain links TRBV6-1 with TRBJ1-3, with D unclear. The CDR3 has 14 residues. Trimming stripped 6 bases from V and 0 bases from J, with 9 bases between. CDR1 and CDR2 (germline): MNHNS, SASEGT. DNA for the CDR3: TGTGCCAGCAGGCCGACAATCTCTGGAAACACCATATATTTT. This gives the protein CASRPTISGNTIYF.

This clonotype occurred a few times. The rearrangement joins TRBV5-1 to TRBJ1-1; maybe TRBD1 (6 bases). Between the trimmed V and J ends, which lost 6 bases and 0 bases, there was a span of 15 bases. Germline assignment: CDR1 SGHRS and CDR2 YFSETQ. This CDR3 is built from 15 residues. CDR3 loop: CASTKTGAVNTEAFF. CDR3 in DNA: TGCGCCAGCACCAAGACAGGAGCGGTGAACACTGAAGCTTTCTTT.

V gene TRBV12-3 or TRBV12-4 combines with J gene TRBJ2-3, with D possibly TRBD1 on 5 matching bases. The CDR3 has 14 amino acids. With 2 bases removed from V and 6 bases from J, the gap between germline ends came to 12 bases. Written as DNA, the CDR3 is TGTGCCAGCAGTTTATCGGACATCACGGATACGCAGTATTTT. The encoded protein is CASSLSDITDTQYF.